The rows below give T cell receptor beta chains drawn from one sample of a study of T cells in Graves' hyperthyroidism and ophthalmopathy. TCRdb reprocessed the multiplex PCR reads via MiXCR and lists one record per CDR3 protein. The sample lists approximately 570,000 distinct CDR3 sequences, 20% occurring once. Sequencing used blood. The receptors here all came from a man between 35 and 55 years old with Graves' ophthalmopathy. Each CDR3 is given with its conserved first and last residue. D genes are given only for firm matches. The listing skips clone size in some rows; elsewhere it reads once, few, many or a size class.

TRBV6-2/TRBV6-3	TRBJ1-2	few	.	CASSYSPRTAYGYTF	TGTGCCAGCAGTTACTCGCCCCGGACAGCCTATGGCTACACCTTC
TRBV12-3/TRBV12-4	TRBJ2-2	few	.	CASRGRTGANTGELFF	TGTGCCAGCAGGGGCCGGACGGGGGCGAACACCGGGGAGCTGTTTTTT
TRBV6-2/TRBV6-3	TRBJ2-2	.	.	CASVEGARDTGELFF	TGTGCCAGCGTGGAGGGGGCGCGGGACACCGGGGAGCTGTTTTTT
TRBV28	TRBJ1-6	.	.	CASSLIEVREGPLHF	TGTGCCAGCAGTTTGATCGAAGTGCGGGAGGGACCCCTCCACTTT
TRBV7-8	TRBJ2-1	.	.	CASSYLWAGDEQFF	TGTGCCAGCAGCTACTTGTGGGCCGGTGATGAGCAGTTCTTC
TRBV6-5	TRBJ1-5	.	.	CASSYSGAGVSNQPQHF	TGTGCCAGCAGTTACTCGGGGGCAGGGGTTAGCAATCAGCCCCAGCATTTT
TRBV5-1	TRBJ2-3	.	.	CASSPTPGGADTQYF	TGCGCCAGCAGCCCAACTCCCGGGGGCGCAGATACGCAGTATTTT
TRBV9	TRBJ2-3	few	TRBD2	CASSEASGGVADTQYF	TGTGCCAGCAGCGAGGCTAGCGGGGGGGTCGCAGATACGCAGTATTTT
TRBV7-8	TRBJ1-5	many	TRBD1	CASSLGQRDQPQHF	TGTGCCAGCAGCCTGGGACAGCGAGATCAGCCCCAGCATTTT
TRBV6-2/TRBV6-3	TRBJ1-1	.	TRBD1	CASSPAFFRGGEAFF	TGTGCCAGCAGTCCTGCGTTCTTCAGGGGGGGAGAAGCTTTCTTT